This T cell receptor (beta chain) stems from a study of T cell responses to AZD1222 COVID-19 vaccine (dated by TCRdb to about 2021). The study in broad terms: AZD1222 recipients given second doses at about 4 weeks or at about 12 weeks were pooled, since spike-specific TCR depth and breadth were not found to differ between the two schedules. A total of just over 230 trial participants underwent TCR sequencing, of whom approximately 200 had received two doses of AZD1222 and about 26 had received two doses of the MenACWY control vaccine. Trial participants were enrolled by age into 18-55, 56-69 and 70-plus year subgroups, with approximately 150, 28 and 58 TCR-sequenced participants respectively. What the authors observed across the whole study: Reportedly, close to half of the unique spike-specific TCRs recognized epitopes lying outside the regions that are mutated in the B.1.351 and B.1.1.7 variants. The vaccine-associated CD4 TCRs covered the entire spike protein, and the dominant responses fell in regions 160-218 and 743-854. In the small 56-69-year group, the increase in depth fell short of significance, most likely because of low power. Most participants were white British and females outnumbered males, and the authors suggested that clonal diversity may have been underestimated. A significant rise in spike-specific TCR breadth and depth was observed after two AZD1222 doses relative to day 0 and relative to MenACWY recipients. Because no day 14 peak-response samples were available, the repertoires could be characterized only after the peak T cell response. Conclusions about previously exposed vaccinees are limited because only a handful of AZD1222 recipients were SARS-CoV-2 seropositive at baseline.

The sample's time point label is to be understood as: baseline before first vaccination. Vaccinee samples were obtained from the UK trials COV001 and COV002, which included a single-blind randomized controlled phase 2/3 trial of AZD1222 (ChAdOx1 nCoV-19) in healthy adults. For TCRbeta chain sequencing, PBMC samples were collected from trial participants at day 0 and at day 28 after the second dose. Details on this clone: This clone's antigen is unknown. Base qualities are missing; no much larger clone stands one base away.

V and J are truncated by 0 bases and 3 bases respectively, leaving an intervening sequence of 8 bases. Sequences ENHRY (CDR1) and SYGVKD (CDR2) are obtained from the germline V gene. The CDR3, cysteine through phenylalanine, is 14 amino acids long. Only the CDR3 portion is preserved as DNA: 42 bases, with reading frame beginning at the first base. The CDR3 regions of human TCRbeta chains were analyzed by immunosequencing. The authors processed their data as follows. TCRs in the repertoires were compared against a reference library of SARS-CoV-2-specific TCRs that had been generated with the MIRA antigen-specificity platform. Breadth was defined as the fraction of unique TCRs that were SARS-CoV-2-associated, and depth was defined as the fraction of total T cells that were SARS-CoV-2-associated. Using the MIRA data, every spike-specific TCR was mapped to the spike region that the TCR reacted to and assigned to either a CD4 or a CD8 class. Log10-transformed breadth and depth values were compared by one-way ANOVA with Sidak's multiple comparisons tests. In TCRdb, the immuneACCESS table is reduced to in-frame sequences with V and J assigned. These tables do not hold every clone; where another copy was compared, an unresolved V gene accounts for under half, and the others remain unexplained. V, J and clone size reflect that table, while D and trimming were determined from the DNA. This sample comprises around 70,000 clones, 85% of them detected only once. The top ten clonotypes cover just over 20% of the sample.

Sequenced here: peripheral blood, sampled on day 0 of AZD1222 vaccination. This chain joins TRBV10-3 to TRBJ1-1, with TRBD1 perhaps the D gene, on 5 matching bases. This clonotype was sampled from an adult in good health. The CDR3 loop reads CAISESRGDTEAFF. The nucleotide sequence is given as TGTGCCATCAGTGAGTCGAGGGGAGACACTGAAGCTTTCTTT.